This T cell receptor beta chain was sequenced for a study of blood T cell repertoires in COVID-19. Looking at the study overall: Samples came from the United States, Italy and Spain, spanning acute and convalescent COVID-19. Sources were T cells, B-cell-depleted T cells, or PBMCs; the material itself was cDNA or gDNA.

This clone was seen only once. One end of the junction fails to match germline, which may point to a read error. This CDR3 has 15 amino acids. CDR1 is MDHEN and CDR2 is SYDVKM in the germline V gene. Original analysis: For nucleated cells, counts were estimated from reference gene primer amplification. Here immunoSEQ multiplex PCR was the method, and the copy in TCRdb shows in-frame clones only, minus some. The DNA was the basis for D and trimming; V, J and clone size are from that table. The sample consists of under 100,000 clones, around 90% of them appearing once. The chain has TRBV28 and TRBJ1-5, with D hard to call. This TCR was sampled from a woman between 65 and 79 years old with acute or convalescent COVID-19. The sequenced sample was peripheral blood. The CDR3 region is CASGLGLGSNQPQHF. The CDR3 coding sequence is TGTGCCAGCGGTTTAGGACTCGGGAGCAATCAGCCCCAGCATTTT.